The rows below give T cell receptor beta chains drawn from one sample of a study of monozygotic twins with cystic fibrosis. Generated by immunoSEQ multiplex PCR, the TCRdb table keeps only in-frame clones and is missing some. The sample shows some 32,000 clones, nearly 98% of them seen only once. The material sequenced was blood. The receptors here all came from a girl under 10 years old with cystic fibrosis. Both conserved end residues are part of each CDR3. Fields, in order: CDR3 length, V gene, D gene, clone size, J gene, CDR3 DNA, CDR3 protein. A D gene is named only where the DNA matches it firmly. Clone size, where shown, is once, few, many, or a class for clones that have expanded.

>15|TRBV19|NA|once|TRBJ2-7
TGTGCCAGTAGCCCAGGGACGCTCCAGGGGTACGAGCAGTACTTC
CASSPGTLQGYEQYF
>17|TRBV19|NA|NA|TRBJ1-2
TGTGCCAGTAGTATAGACCGATACTGGGGGCCGCGCTACGGCTACACCTTC
CASSIDRYWGPRYGYTF
>16|TRBV7-2|NA|NA|TRBJ2-3
TGTGCCAGCAGCCTGGTGGCAGGTTCTTACACAGATACGCAGTATTTT
CASSLVAGSYTDTQYF
>13|TRBV10-3|NA|NA|TRBJ2-7
TGTGCCATCAGTGCGCCCCTAGGATACGAGCAGTACTTC
CAISAPLGYEQYF
>15|TRBV9|NA|once|TRBJ1-6
TGTGCCAGCAGCCAGGGACCGACCCCGAATTCACCCCTCCACTTT
CASSQGPTPNSPLHF
>14|TRBV7-9|NA|once|TRBJ1-1
TGTGCCAGCAGCTCATTCATCCTGAACACTGAAGCTTTCTTT
CASSSFILNTEAFF
>16|TRBV7-9|TRBD1|NA|TRBJ2-7
TGTGCCAGCAGCTTAAAAGGACAGGGGGCTTGGTACGAGCAGTACTTC
CASSLKGQGAWYEQYF
>13|TRBV5-1|NA|NA|TRBJ2-1
TGCGCCAGCAGCTGGGGATTCGGCGATGAGCAGTTCTTC
CASSWGFGDEQFF
>16|TRBV5-4|TRBD2|NA|TRBJ2-3
TGTGCCAGCAGCCCGGCTAGCGGAGGCCGCACAGATACGCAGTATTTT
CASSPASGGRTDTQYF
>13|TRBV11-2|NA|NA|TRBJ1-5
TGTGCCAGCAGCGAAGGTCTTGATCAGCCCCAGCATTTT
CASSEGLDQPQHF
>16|TRBV4-2|NA|NA|TRBJ1-4
TGTGCCAGCAGCCAAGACAGGGGAGCAACTAATGAAAAACTGTTTTTT
CASSQDRGATNEKLFF
>16|TRBV5-1|TRBD2|NA|TRBJ2-2
TGCGCCAGCAGCCCGAGGACTAGCGGAATTACCGGGGAGCTGTTTTTT
CASSPRTSGITGELFF
>14|TRBV6-5|NA|NA|TRBJ2-1
TGTGCCAGCAGACCTAGCAAGGAGTACAATGAGCAGTTCTTC
CASRPSKEYNEQFF
>18|TRBV10-3|TRBD1|NA|TRBJ1-1
TGTGCCATCAGGGACCGGACAGGGGGGACTTCAGGGAACACTGAAGCTTTCTTT
CAIRDRTGGTSGNTEAFF
>14|TRBV2|NA|NA|TRBJ1-1
TGTGCCAGCAGTGTAACAGAAAATAACACTGAAGCTTTCTTT
CASSVTENNTEAFF
>14|TRBV7-2|TRBD1|NA|TRBJ1-1
TGTGCCAGCAGCTCGGACAGGGCGAACACTGAAGCTTTCTTT
CASSSDRANTEAFF
>16|TRBV4-1|NA|NA|TRBJ1-5
TGCGCCAGCAGCCAAGGGGGCCACGGGAGCAATCAGCCCCAGCATTTT
CASSQGGHGSNQPQHF
>14|TRBV6-5|TRBD2|NA|TRBJ2-7
TGTGCCAGCAGTTACGGCACTAGCGGGAACGAGCAGTACTTC
CASSYGTSGNEQYF
>18|TRBV5-1|TRBD2|once|TRBJ2-7
TGCGCCAGCAGCTCTGAATCGACTAGCGGGGTGAGCTCCTACGAGCAGTACTTC
CASSSESTSGVSSYEQYF
>13|TRBV11-2|NA|NA|TRBJ1-2
TGTGCCAGCAGCTTGGGAGGATCCTATGGCTACACCTTC
CASSLGGSYGYTF
>15|TRBV28|NA|NA|TRBJ1-1
TGTGCCAGCAGTTTAGGTGGGTATACGGGCACTGAAGCTTTCTTT
CASSLGGYTGTEAFF
>18|TRBV5-6|NA|NA|TRBJ2-1
TGTGCCAGCAGCTCCAACAAGGTCGGACCCCGCTCCTACAATGAGCAGTTCTTC
CASSSNKVGPRSYNEQFF
>16|TRBV6-1|NA|NA|TRBJ2-1
TGTGCCAGCAGTGAACAGGGCGGGCTGGGGTACAATGAGCAGTTCTTC
CASSEQGGLGYNEQFF
>15|TRBV18|TRBD2|NA|TRBJ2-1
TGTGCCAGCTCACCACGCGGCGGGAGGGCCGATGAGCAGTTCTTC
CASSPRGGRADEQFF
>16|TRBV5-6|NA|NA|TRBJ1-1
TGTGCCAGCAGCTTGTGGGCAGACTTCATGAACACTGAAGCTTTCTTT
CASSLWADFMNTEAFF
>17|TRBV28|TRBD1|NA|TRBJ2-3
TGTGCCAGCAGTTATTCAACAGGGGGCTATACCACAGATACGCAGTATTTT
CASSYSTGGYTTDTQYF
>13|TRBV5-8|NA|once|TRBJ1-4
TGTGCCAGCAGCTTGGCGGGGGGAGAAAAACTGTTTTTT
CASSLAGGEKLFF
>17|TRBV4-1|TRBD1|NA|TRBJ1-2
TGCGCCAGCAGCCAAGACCGCGGACAGGGGATGATCTATGGCTACACCTTC
CASSQDRGQGMIYGYTF
>16|TRBV6-6|NA|NA|TRBJ1-2
TGTGCCAGCAGTACCCGGGGCGCGGGAGTTGACTATGGCTACACCTTC
CASSTRGAGVDYGYTF
>15|TRBV19|TRBD1|NA|TRBJ2-7
TGTGCCAGTAGTATATCTACAGGGGGTCCATACGAGCAGTACTTC
CASSISTGGPYEQYF
>15|TRBV6-5|TRBD1|NA|TRBJ1-1
TGTGCCAGCAGTTACCACGGACAGGGGATTTCTGAAGCTTTCTTT
CASSYHGQGISEAFF
>15|TRBV7-9|NA|NA|TRBJ1-1
TGTGCCAGCAGCTTCACCACGGGTCAGAACACTGAAGCTTTCTTT
CASSFTTGQNTEAFF
>15|TRBV2|NA|NA|TRBJ2-2
TGTGCCAGCAGTGAACAGGACACATCCACCGGGGAGCTGTTTTTT
CASSEQDTSTGELFF
>11|TRBV12-5|TRBD1|NA|TRBJ2-7
TGTGCAACAACAAACGGACAGGGCCAGTACTTC
CATTNGQGQYF
>13|TRBV5-1|TRBD1|NA|TRBJ2-7
TGCGCCAGCATGGGACAGGATAGGGGCGAGCAGTACTTC
CASMGQDRGEQYF
>14|TRBV7-7|NA|NA|TRBJ1-4
TGTGCCAGCAGCTCCGGGACGGGAAATGAAAAACTGTTTTTT
CASSSGTGNEKLFF
>14|TRBV5-1|TRBD2|once|TRBJ2-7
TGCGCCAGCAGAGGAACGGGAGGGCCCTACGAGCAGTACTTC
CASRGTGGPYEQYF
>14|TRBV6-6|NA|NA|TRBJ2-7
TGTGCCAGCAGACCCGGACAGACTTCCTACGAGCAGTACTTC
CASRPGQTSYEQYF
>14|TRBV25-1|TRBD2|NA|TRBJ2-1
TGTGCCAGCAGTCGAAGACTAGCGAACAATGAGCAGTTCTTC
CASSRRLANNEQFF
>13|TRBV6-5|NA|NA|TRBJ1-4
TGTGCCAGCAGTTGGGTAATTGGTGAAAAACTGTTTTTT
CASSWVIGEKLFF
>15|TRBV11-1|TRBD2|NA|TRBJ2-7
TGTGCCAGCAGAAAGGGACTAGCTGATCCCTACGAGCAGTACTTC
CASRKGLADPYEQYF
>13|TRBV6-5|NA|NA|TRBJ2-1
TGTGCCAGCAGTTACTCACCGAGGAATGAGCAGTTCTTC
CASSYSPRNEQFF
>18|TRBV15|NA|NA|TRBJ2-4
TGTGCCACCAGCAGAGATCCATCCTTGCTGGGGGTCAAAAACATTCAGTACTTC
CATSRDPSLLGVKNIQYF
>13|TRBV6-1|NA|once|TRBJ1-2
TGTGCCAGCAGTGAAAATTTCGCCTATGGCTACACCTTC
CASSENFAYGYTF
>14|TRBV6-1|NA|NA|TRBJ2-7
TGTGCCAGCAGTTGGGGGACAACTACCTACGAGCAGTACTTC
CASSWGTTTYEQYF
>17|TRBV13|TRBD2|NA|TRBJ2-7
TGTGCCAGCAGCTTAGGAGGAGCAGGACTAGATTCCTACGAGCAGTACTTC
CASSLGGAGLDSYEQYF
>13|TRBV6-7|NA|NA|TRBJ1-5
TGTGCCAGCAGCAGGGAGGGCTTTGAACCCCAGCATTTT
CASSREGFEPQHF
>14|TRBV7-8|TRBD1|NA|TRBJ1-2
TGTGCCAGCAGCTTCCGGGACAGGGGGAAAGGCTACACCTTC
CASSFRDRGKGYTF
>16|TRBV6-4|TRBD2|NA|TRBJ2-1
TGTGCCAGCAGTGAATTTGGTGGCGGGAGGCGGAATGAGCAGTTCTTC
CASSEFGGGRRNEQFF